This T cell receptor (beta chain) was documented in a study of T cell responses to AZD1222 COVID-19 vaccine. Study-level findings and limits: Baseline serology detected seropositivity in only a handful of AZD1222 recipients. Only after the peak T cell response were repertoires sampled. When two AZD1222 doses had been given, Spike-specific TCR breadth and depth rose. The donors showed a predominance of white British ancestry and of females, with possible underestimation of clonal diversity.

Per the germline V gene, CDR1 is GTSNPN and CDR2 is SVGIG (reference sequence). This CDR3 is built from 12 residues. V was cut by 3 bases and J by 5 bases, with 10 bases left in between. The table came from immunoSEQ multiplex PCR; TCRdb's copy has only in-frame clones and leaves some out. The data hold roughly 76,000 clones, with 70% to 90% observed a single time. Concerning this clone itself: The antigen remains unidentified.

The sequence was obtained from an adult in good health. This sample comprised peripheral blood, obtained on day 0 of AZD1222 vaccination. The chain couples TRBV30 to TRBJ1-1; the D gene is possibly TRBD1 (6 bases). The CDR3 here is CAWSRRGTEAFF. DNA for the CDR3: TGTGCCTGGAGCCGAAGGGGGACTGAAGCTTTCTTT. The full variable domain, with the rest looked up from reference TRBV30 and TRBJ1-1, is SQTIHQWPATLVQPVGSPLSLECTVEGTSNPNLYWYRQAAGRGLQLLFYSVGIGQISSEVPQNLSASRPQDRQFILSSKKLLLSDSGFYLCAWSRRGTEAFFGQGTRLTVV.